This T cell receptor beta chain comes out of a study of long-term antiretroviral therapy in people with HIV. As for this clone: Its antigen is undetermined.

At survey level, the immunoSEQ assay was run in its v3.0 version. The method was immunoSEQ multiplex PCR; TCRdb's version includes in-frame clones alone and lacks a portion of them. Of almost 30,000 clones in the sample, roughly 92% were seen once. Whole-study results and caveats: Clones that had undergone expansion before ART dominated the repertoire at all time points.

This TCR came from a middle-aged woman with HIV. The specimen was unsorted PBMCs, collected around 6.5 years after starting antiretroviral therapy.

CDR3 bases: TGTGCCAGCAGCTTATTCCCCGGCCCTTCCTACGAGCAGTACTTC. Protein sequence: CASSLFPGPSYEQYF. The chain joins TRBV7-9 to TRBJ2-5; D is undetermined. The J call may be mistaken, given a closer DNA end match to TRBJ2-7. Germline V gives CDR1 SEHNR, CDR2 FQNEAQ (reference sequence). The CDR3 runs to 15 residues.